This TCR beta chain was observed in a study of technical replicates of blood from a few donors. Method: immunoSEQ multiplex PCR; TCRdb's copy keeps in-frame clones and lacks some. The table records tens of thousands of clones, approximately 94% of them present only once. The germline V gene has CDR1 SNHLY and CDR2 FYNNEI. Losses at the gene ends were 6 bases for V and 7 bases for J; bases not matched to a gene: 10. The CDR3 contains 14 residues. Sequencing input: T cells isolated from PBMCs. This TCR was recovered from a human donor in good health. The chain has TRBV2 and TRBJ2-7; 9 bases align to TRBD1. The chain's CDR3 is CASSRTGATGEQYF. The CDR3 nucleotides are TGTGCCAGCAGCCGGACAGGGGCAACGGGGGAGCAGTACTTC.